This T cell receptor beta chain derives from a study of blood T cell repertoires in COVID-19. Method: immunoSEQ multiplex PCR; TCRdb's copy keeps in-frame clones and lacks some. The table lists a few hundred thousand clones, over 85% of them singletons. Trimming cost V 4 bases and J 4 bases, with 11 bases left between them. The length of the CDR3 is 14 residues. CDR1 is SGHRS, CDR2 YFSETQ, per germline. The rearrangement links TRBV5-1 to TRBJ1-4, with D maybe TRBD1 (5 bases). The sample taken for sequencing was PBMCs or T cells enriched from blood (not recorded which). The receptor was isolated from a woman in her 50s who had been exposed to COVID-19. CDR3 sequence (DNA): TGCGCCAGCAGCGCCGGACATGGTAATGAAAAACTGTTTTTT. Its protein product is CASSAGHGNEKLFF.